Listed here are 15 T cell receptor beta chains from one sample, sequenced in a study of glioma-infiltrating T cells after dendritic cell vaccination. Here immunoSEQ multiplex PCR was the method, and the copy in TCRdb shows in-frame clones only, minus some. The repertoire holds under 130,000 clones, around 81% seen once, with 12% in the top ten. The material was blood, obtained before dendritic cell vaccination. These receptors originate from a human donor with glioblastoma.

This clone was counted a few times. CDR3 sequence: CASKRTASPYEQYF. CDR3 DNA sequence: TGTGCCAGTAAACGGACAGCCAGCCCCTACGAGCAGTACTTC. V gene TRBV19 combines with J gene TRBJ2-7; tentatively, D is TRBD1 (6 bases). The CDR3 extends over 14 amino acids. V shed 7 bases and J shed 2 bases, with 15 bases lying between them. Germline-derived CDR1 and CDR2 are LNHDA and SQIVND (reference sequence).

The CDR3 nucleotides are TGTGCCAGCAGGGTAGACAGCAACACTGAAGCTTTCTTT. Translating gives CASRVDSNTEAFF. The gene calls are TRBV7-9 and TRBJ1-1, with D possibly TRBD1 on 5 matching bases. The germline V gene has CDR1 SEHNR and CDR2 FQNEAQ (reference sequence). V was cut by 6 bases and J by 2 bases, with 10 bases left in between. This CDR3 has 13 amino acids.

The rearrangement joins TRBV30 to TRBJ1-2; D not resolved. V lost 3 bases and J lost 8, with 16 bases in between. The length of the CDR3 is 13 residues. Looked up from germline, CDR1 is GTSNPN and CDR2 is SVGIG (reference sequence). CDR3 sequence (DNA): TGTGCCTGGAGGCCCCTCCGGGTATTAGGCTACACCTTC. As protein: CAWRPLRVLGYTF.

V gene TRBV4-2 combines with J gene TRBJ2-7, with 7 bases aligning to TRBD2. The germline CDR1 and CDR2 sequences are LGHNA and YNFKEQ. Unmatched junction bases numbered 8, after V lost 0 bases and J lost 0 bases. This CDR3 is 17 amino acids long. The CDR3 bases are TGTGCCAGCAGCCAAGAAGGGAGTAGCGGGTACTCCTACGAGCAGTACTTC. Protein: CASSQEGSSGYSYEQYF.

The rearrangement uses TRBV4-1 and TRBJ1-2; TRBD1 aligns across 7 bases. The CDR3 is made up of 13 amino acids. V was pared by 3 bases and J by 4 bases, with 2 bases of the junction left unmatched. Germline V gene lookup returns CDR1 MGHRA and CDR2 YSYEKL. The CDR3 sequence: CASSQTGFYGYTF. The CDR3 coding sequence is TGCGCCAGCAGCCAGACAGGGTTCTATGGCTACACCTTC.

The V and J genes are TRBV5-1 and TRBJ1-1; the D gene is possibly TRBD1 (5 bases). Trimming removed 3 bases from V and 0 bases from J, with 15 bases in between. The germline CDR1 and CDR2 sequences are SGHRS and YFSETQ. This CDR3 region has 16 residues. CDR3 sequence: CASSSLAGLVNTEAFF. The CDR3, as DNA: TGCGCCAGCAGCTCCCTTGCAGGGTTGGTGAACACTGAAGCTTTCTTT.

CDR3 nucleotide sequence: TGTGCCAGCACCTGGGGACAGGGGGCATACGAGCAGTACTTC. It encodes CASTWGQGAYEQYF. J is TRBJ2-7 and V is TRBV6-1; 12 nucleotides line up with TRBD1. J lost 4 bases, V lost 7 bases, and 5 bases had no gene match. This CDR3 contains 14 residues. CDR1 and CDR2 from the germline V gene are MNHNS and SASEGT.

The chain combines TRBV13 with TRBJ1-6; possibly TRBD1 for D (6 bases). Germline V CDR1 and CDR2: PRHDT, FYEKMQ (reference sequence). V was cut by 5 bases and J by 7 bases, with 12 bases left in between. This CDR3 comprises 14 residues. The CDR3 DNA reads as TGTGCCAGCAGCCTAGACAGGTTAAATTCACCCCTCCACTTT. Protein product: CASSLDRLNSPLHF.

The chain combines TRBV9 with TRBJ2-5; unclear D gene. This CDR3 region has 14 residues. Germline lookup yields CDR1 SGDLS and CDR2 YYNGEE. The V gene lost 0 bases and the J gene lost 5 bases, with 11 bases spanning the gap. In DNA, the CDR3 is TGTGCCAGCAGCGTAGACCCTAGGTCGGAGACCCAGTACTTC. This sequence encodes CASSVDPRSETQYF.

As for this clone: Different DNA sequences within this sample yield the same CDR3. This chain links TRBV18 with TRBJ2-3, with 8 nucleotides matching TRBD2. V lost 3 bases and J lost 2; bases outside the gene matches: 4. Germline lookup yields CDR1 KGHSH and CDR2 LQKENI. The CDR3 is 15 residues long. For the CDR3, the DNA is TGTGCCAGCTCACCGTTAGCGGGACCCACAGATACGCAGTATTTT. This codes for CASSPLAGPTDTQYF.

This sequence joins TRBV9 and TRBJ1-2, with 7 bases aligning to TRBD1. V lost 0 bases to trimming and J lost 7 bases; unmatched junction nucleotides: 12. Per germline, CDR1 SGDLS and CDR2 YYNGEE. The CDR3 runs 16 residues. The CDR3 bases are TGTGCCAGCAGCGTAGCCCTCTCGACAGGGTTGAGTGGCTACACCTTC. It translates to CASSVALSTGLSGYTF.

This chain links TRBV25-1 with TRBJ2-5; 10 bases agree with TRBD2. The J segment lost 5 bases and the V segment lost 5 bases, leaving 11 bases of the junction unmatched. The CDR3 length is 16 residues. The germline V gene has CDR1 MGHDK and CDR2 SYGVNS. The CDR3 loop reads CASSSTISGGLETQYF. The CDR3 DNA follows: TGTGCCAGCAGTTCCACAATTAGCGGGGGGTTGGAGACCCAGTACTTC.

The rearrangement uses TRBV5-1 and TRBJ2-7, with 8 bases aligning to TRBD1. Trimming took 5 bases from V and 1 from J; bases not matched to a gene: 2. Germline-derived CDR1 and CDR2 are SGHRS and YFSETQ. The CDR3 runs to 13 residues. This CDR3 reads CASRQGVSYEQYF. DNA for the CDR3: TGCGCCAGCAGACAGGGGGTTTCCTACGAGCAGTACTTC.

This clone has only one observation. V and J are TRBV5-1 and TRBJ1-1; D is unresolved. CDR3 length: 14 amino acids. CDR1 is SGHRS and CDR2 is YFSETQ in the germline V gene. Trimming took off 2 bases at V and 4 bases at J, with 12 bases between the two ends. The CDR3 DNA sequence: TGCGCCAGCAGCTTTGAGGCCGTAGGCACTGAAGCTTTCTTT. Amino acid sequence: CASSFEAVGTEAFF.

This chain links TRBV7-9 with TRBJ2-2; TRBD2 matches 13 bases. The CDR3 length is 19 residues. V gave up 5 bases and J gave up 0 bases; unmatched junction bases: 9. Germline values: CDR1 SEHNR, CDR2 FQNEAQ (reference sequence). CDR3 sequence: CASSRTGLAGIANTGELFF. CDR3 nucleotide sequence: TGTGCCAGCAGCCGAACGGGACTAGCGGGGATAGCGAACACCGGGGAGCTGTTTTTT.